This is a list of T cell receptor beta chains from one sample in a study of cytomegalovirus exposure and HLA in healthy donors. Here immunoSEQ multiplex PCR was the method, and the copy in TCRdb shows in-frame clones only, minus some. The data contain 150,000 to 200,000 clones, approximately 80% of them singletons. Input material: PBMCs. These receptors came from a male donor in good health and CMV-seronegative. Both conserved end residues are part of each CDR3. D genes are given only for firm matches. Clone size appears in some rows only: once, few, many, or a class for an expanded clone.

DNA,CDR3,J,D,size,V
TGTGCCAGCAGCGCCTATAGCGGCTCCTGGGGCAATGAGCAGTTCTTC,CASSAYSGSWGNEQFF,TRBJ2-1,.,.,TRBV9
TGTGCCAGCAGCTCCGGGACAGGCTTAAAGCCCCAGCATTTT,CASSSGTGLKPQHF,TRBJ1-5,TRBD1,.,TRBV2
TGCGCCAGCAGCCCCGGAGGCGGGGGGGCCCAAAACACCGGGGAGCTGTTTTTT,CASSPGGGGAQNTGELFF,TRBJ2-2,TRBD2,.,TRBV5-1
TGTGCCAGCAGTTATGGGGGGGGCAGCACAGATACGCAGTATTTT,CASSYGGGSTDTQYF,TRBJ2-3,.,.,TRBV6-6
TGTGCCAGCAGTGAAGGGACAGGGGACACCGGGGAGCTGTTTTTT,CASSEGTGDTGELFF,TRBJ2-2,TRBD1,many,TRBV6-1
TGTGCCTGGAAGTCAGGGGGCGGGTCTGGCTACACCTTC,CAWKSGGGSGYTF,TRBJ1-2,TRBD1,.,TRBV30
TGTGCCAGCAGCGGACAGAACACCGGGGAGCTGTTTTTT,CASSGQNTGELFF,TRBJ2-2,.,.,TRBV11-2
TGTGCCAGCAGTGACTCCGCGCGTCCCTATGGCTACACCTTC,CASSDSARPYGYTF,TRBJ1-2,.,.,TRBV6-4
TGCAGCTTCTCTGCGGGGGGGGGAGATACGCAGTATTTT,CSFSAGGGDTQYF,TRBJ2-3,TRBD2,.,TRBV29-1
TGTGCCAGAAGCTTGGACGGGGGGAGAGGGGGCGGGGAGCTGTTTTTT,CARSLDGGRGGGELFF,TRBJ2-2,.,.,TRBV5-3
TGTGCCAGTAGTATAGGACAGGGTAATCAGCCCCAGCATTTT,CASSIGQGNQPQHF,TRBJ1-5,TRBD1,.,TRBV19
TGTGCCAGCAGTGCGACTGACGGAAGGCCCTACAATGAGCAGTTCTTC,CASSATDGRPYNEQFF,TRBJ2-1,.,.,TRBV25-1
TGCGCCACCGAAGTTGGACAGGTCGGACATCGGCACCGAGATGGCTACACCTTC,CATEVGQVGHRHRDGYTF,TRBJ1-2,TRBD1,.,TRBV10-1
TGTGCCAGCAGTCCGACAGGGAAGAGGAACACCGGGGAGCTGTTTTTT,CASSPTGKRNTGELFF,TRBJ2-2,TRBD1,.,TRBV2
TGTGCCAGCAGCTTAGGAAGCGGTAGCGCAGATACGCAGTATTTT,CASSLGSGSADTQYF,TRBJ2-3,.,few,TRBV7-7
TGTGCCAGCAGCTTTTCCGGGACAGGGGCTGGGGCCAACGTCCTGACTTTC,CASSFSGTGAGANVLTF,TRBJ2-6,TRBD1,.,TRBV7-2